The TCR beta chain under discussion was sequenced for a study of T-cell reconstitution after alpha-beta-depleted transplantation in children. This clonotype was seen repeatedly, ten times or more. Its antigen remains unknown. The germline V gene has CDR1 SGHVS and CDR2 FNYEAQ. The length of the CDR3 is 16 residues. Trimming shortened V by 2 bases and J by 3 bases, and 17 bases separated the two germline ends. Study-level findings and limits: Reportedly, alpha-beta T cells present about two months post-transplant originated from several hundred expanded clones of graft origin. Surviving recipient T cells and thymic progenitors produced the high day-60 TCRbeta diversity seen in some patients. Once a year had passed after transplant, T-cell counts and diversity came mostly from newly produced T cells.

Unique molecular identifiers were built into the TCRbeta library. TCRdb itself ran the PCR reads through MiXCR, one entry per CDR3 protein. This table holds some 260,000 distinct CDR3 sequences, more than 20% found once. The chain employs TRBV7-6 and TRBJ2-7; weak D call: TRBD1 (5 bases). This clonotype was obtained from a female patient aged 2-15 years who had a stem cell transplant for congenital amegakaryocytic thrombocytopenia, so the T cells may come from the graft donor. The sequenced sample was PBMCs, mostly from graft donor cells, obtained 360 days after TCRalphabeta/CD19-depleted stem cell transplant. CDR3 in DNA: TGTGCCAGCAGCTTAAAAGCGCGGCAGGGTTTCTACGAGCAGTACTTC. This translates into CASSLKARQGFYEQYF.